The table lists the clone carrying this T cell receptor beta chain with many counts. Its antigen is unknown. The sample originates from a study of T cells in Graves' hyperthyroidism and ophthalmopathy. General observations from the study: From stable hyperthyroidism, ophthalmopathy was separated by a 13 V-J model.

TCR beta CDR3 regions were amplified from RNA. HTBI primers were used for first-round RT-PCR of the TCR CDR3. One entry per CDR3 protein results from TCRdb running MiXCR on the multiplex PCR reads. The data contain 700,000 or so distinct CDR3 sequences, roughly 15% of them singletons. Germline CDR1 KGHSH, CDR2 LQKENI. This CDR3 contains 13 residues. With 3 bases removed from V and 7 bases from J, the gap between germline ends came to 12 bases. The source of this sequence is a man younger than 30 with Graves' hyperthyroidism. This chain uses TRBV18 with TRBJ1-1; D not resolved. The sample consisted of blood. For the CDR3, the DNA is TGTGCCAGCTCACCTGAAATGGGGATTGAAGCTTTCTTT. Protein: CASSPEMGIEAFF.